These 5 T cell receptor beta chains originate from one sample sequenced in a study of human T cells and chemical hapten exposure. TCRdb redid the calling of the RACE reads with MiXCR, one entry per CDR3 protein. The sample carries 350,000 or so distinct CDR3 sequences, around 7% recorded once. Noted time point: patch test 1, 2 weeks after DPC sensitization. Treatment noted: therapeutic diphenylcyclopropenone sensitization with weekly scalp DPC. The sequenced sample was whole blood, obtained in connection with sensitization to the hapten diphenylcyclopropenone (DPC). The receptor set was obtained from a young woman with alopecia areata. Some clones in this sample may be carry-over from other donors' samples.

This clonotype has a handful of counts. The chain couples TRBV12-3 or TRBV12-4 to TRBJ2-1, with 8 bases matching TRBD2. This CDR3 has 15 residues. With V trimmed by 3 bases and J by 8 bases, 9 bases remained unmatched. CDR3 nucleotides: TGTGCCAGCAGTTTCCCGGGACTAGGAGCCGATGAGCAGTTCTTC. It is translated as CASSFPGLGADEQFF.

This sequence joins TRBV7-2 and TRBJ1-5; D possibly corresponds to TRBD1 (6 bases). V lost 1 base, J lost 2 bases, and 21 bases lay in between. The germline V gene encodes CDR1 SGHTA and CDR2 FQGNSA. The CDR3 consists of 19 residues. The CDR3 protein is CASSLVVRGPIGGNQPQHF. The CDR3 DNA follows: TGTGCCAGCAGCTTAGTGGTCAGGGGTCCAATTGGCGGCAATCAGCCCCAGCATTTT.

This clonotype showed up just a few times. V and J are TRBV7-9 and TRBJ1-1; TRBD1 matches 8 bases. The CDR3 is made up of 17 amino acids. Germline V CDR1 and CDR2: SEHNR, FQNEAQ (reference sequence). Losses at the gene ends were 5 bases for V and 4 bases for J; bases not matched to a gene: 15. The CDR3 is CASSPPAAGGLGTEAFF. CDR3 nucleotide sequence: TGTGCCAGCAGCCCTCCCGCGGCAGGGGGCCTGGGCACTGAAGCTTTCTTT.

V and J are TRBV7-6 and TRBJ2-6; D remains unclear. With 3 bases removed from V and 4 bases from J, the gap between germline ends came to 10 bases. Germline V gene sequence: CDR1 SGHVS, CDR2 FNYEAQ. The CDR3 is made up of 15 amino acids. CDR3 coding DNA: TGTGCCAGCAGCTTGCCGATGTCCGGGGCCAACGTCCTGACTTTC. Encoded protein: CASSLPMSGANVLTF.

This clonotype was counted a few times. This sequence joins TRBV20-1 and TRBJ2-3; D gene uncertain. The CDR3 is 16 amino acids. V was cut by 4 bases and J by 0 bases, with 17 bases left in between. The V gene's germline CDR1 is DFQATT and CDR2 SNEGSKA (reference sequence). CDR3: CSANFRLTSSTDTQYF. The DNA for the CDR3 is TGCAGTGCTAATTTCCGACTCACGTCTAGCACAGATACGCAGTATTTT.